This T cell receptor beta chain was sequenced during a study of shared clonotypes between healthy human individuals (dated by TCRdb to about 2020). Describing the broader study: Three men and two women, aged 18 to 49 years, made up the cohort. For each donor, three plates each were used for CD4 naive and CD4 memory, two plates were used for CD8 naive, and one plate was used for CD8 memory. To estimate repertoire size and how much clonotype sharing occurs between individuals, the study deeply sequenced the blood TCR repertoires of five healthy adults. Libraries were prepared and TCR repertoires were sequenced by different laboratories using diverse techniques, in order to increase sequencing depth and limit assay-specific biases. Between about 0.94 and 8.9 billion PBMCs per donor were obtained by leukapheresis.

As for this clone: Its antigen is currently not known. Base qualities are not provided; no much larger clone lies one nucleotide away.

The germline ends are 13 bases apart after V is trimmed by 4 bases and J by 6 bases. CDR1 SGHDN and CDR2 FVKESK were looked up in the germline V gene. CDR3 length: 13 amino acids, cysteine to phenylalanine. The sequence is cut down to CDR3 DNA, 39 bases in frame from base 1. Using the deep immunoSEQ assay, multiplex PCR amplified TCR CDR3 regions from genomic DNA. For each cell subset, the extracted genomic DNA was distributed evenly across all wells of several immunoSEQ 96-well plates, and each plate served as one replicate. Each replicate PCR for sorted subsets received around 210 ng genomic DNA, equal to around 32,000 T cell genomes. The purified libraries were quantified using a Qubit 3.0 fluorometer, sized with a Bioanalyzer 2100, and then quantified again using the KAPA Library Quantification kit. Every immunoSEQ 96-well plate was sequenced on a separate single-read 150-cycle Illumina NextSeq 550 flow cell. Under the source paper's analysis protocol: The immunoSEQ output contained only junctional sequences without quality scores, so filtering could not match that applied to full-length reads. Sequences were annotated with PyIR, a Python wrapper for IgBLAST v1.9, and V/J genes and CDR3 were assigned using IMGT germline references. Reads with weak V/J assignments (E-value above 1e-6), missing CDR3, stop codons, out-of-frame junctions, or ambiguous translated residues were removed. V3J clonotypes were defined as sequences sharing an identical inferred V gene, J gene, and CDR3 amino acid sequence. The percentage overlap between two repertoires was calculated by dividing the number of shared unique clonotypes by the size of the smaller repertoire. RTK rarefaction, the Chao1 estimator, and Recon v2.1 estimates of unobserved clonotypes were used to assess repertoire richness. For all TCRbeta clonotypes obtained by the gDNA method from a handful of donors, generation probabilities were computed with OLGA. What TCRdb holds here is the immuneACCESS table cut down to in-frame rearrangements. Part of the clones is not present; checked against another copy, under half of the missing clones reflect an unresolved V gene, and the others are unexplained. That table supplies the V and J calls and clone size; D and trimming were determined from the DNA. In all, the sample holds about 1.5 million clones, and approximately 98% of those were seen once. Of the sample, around 0.45% falls within the top ten clones.

The donors were healthy, HIV-negative adults with no recently reported acute infections or vaccinations. Every donor was a Caucasian adult living in Nashville, Tennessee, USA. Magnetic negative selection was used to enrich CD4+ T cells, after which naive cells were positively selected on CD45RA and the negative fraction became the memory subset. After blood collection by leukapheresis, PBMCs were isolated using Ficoll-Histopaque density gradient centrifugation and then cryopreserved in the vapor phase of liquid nitrogen. Analytical flow cytometry was used to check the purity and quantity of each magnetically sorted T cell population. Genomic DNA was isolated from every sorted fraction and measured by UV absorbance on a Nanodrop 2000c. Results the study describes overall, beyond this receptor: Even with the large sequencing depth, rarefaction of the sorted-subset datasets indicated that sequencing was incomplete. Sharing across four donors was observed for approximately 4.6% of naive CD4, around 3.5% of naive CD8, 2.3% of memory CD4, and over 0.3% of memory CD8 clonotypes. Sampling was limited to blood, and TCR repertoires in tissue likely differ from TCR repertoires in blood. Pairwise subsampling indicated that sequencing depth was expected to affect the degree of clonotype sharing among donors. Higher generation probabilities were observed for clonotypes shared by all four sorted-subset donors than for non-shared clonotypes. Naive subsets generally had larger estimated clonotype richness than memory subsets. Because the study included a small number of donors, the genetic and exposure-history diversity represented was limited.

The chain is made from TRBV14 and TRBJ2-7; the D gene is not confidently resolved. The sequencing sample was made of naive CD4+ T cells sorted from blood. What this sample's cell subset or site label stands for: CD45RA+ positively selected. This TCR was sampled from a man aged 25-45 years in good health. The DNA sequence follows: TGTGCCAGCAGCCCTCTCCCATTCGGCGAGCAGTACTTC. Translation gives CASSPLPFGEQYF.